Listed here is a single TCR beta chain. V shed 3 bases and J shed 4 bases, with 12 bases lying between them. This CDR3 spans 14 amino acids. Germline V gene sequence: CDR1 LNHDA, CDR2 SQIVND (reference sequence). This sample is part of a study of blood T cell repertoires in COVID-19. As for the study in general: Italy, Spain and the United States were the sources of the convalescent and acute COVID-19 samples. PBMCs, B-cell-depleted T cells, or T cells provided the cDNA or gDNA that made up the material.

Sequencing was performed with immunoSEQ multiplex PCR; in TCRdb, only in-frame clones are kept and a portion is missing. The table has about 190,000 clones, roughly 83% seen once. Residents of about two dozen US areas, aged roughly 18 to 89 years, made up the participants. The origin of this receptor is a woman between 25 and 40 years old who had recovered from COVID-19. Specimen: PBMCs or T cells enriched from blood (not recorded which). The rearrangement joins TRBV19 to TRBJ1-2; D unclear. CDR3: CASSMGSRGYGYTF. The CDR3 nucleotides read TGTGCCAGTAGTATGGGCAGCCGTGGCTATGGCTACACCTTC.